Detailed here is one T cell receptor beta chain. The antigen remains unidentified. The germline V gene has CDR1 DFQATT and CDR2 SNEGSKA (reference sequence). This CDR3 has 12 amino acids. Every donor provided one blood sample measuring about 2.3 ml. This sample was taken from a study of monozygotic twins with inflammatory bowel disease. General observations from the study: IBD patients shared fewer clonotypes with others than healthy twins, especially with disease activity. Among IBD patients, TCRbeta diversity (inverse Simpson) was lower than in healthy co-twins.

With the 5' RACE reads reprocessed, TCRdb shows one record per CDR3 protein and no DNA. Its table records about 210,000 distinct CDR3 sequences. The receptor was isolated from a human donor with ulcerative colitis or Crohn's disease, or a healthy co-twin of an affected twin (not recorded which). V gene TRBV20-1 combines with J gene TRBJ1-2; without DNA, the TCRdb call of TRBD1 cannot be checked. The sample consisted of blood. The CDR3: CSARGDRIGYTF.